The source of this T cell receptor beta chain is a study of PD-L1 blockade in urothelial cancer. Study overall: The year 2014 saw patients start atezolizumab, 1,200 mg intravenously every 3 weeks. Per blood sample, T cells had a median of around 150,000.

Regarding time point: pretreatment peripheral blood. Clones were read by immunoSEQ multiplex PCR, and TCRdb kept only the in-frame ones, dropping some. This sample has about 79,000 clones, with about 82% found just once. Looked up from germline, CDR1 is SNHLY and CDR2 is FYNNEI. The CDR3 has 20 amino acids. V was trimmed by 7 bases and J by 6 bases, leaving 34 bases between them. This sequence originates from a man in his forties with urothelial cancer. V and J are TRBV2 and TRBJ2-1; possibly TRBD1 for D (11 bases). The sequencing here drew on PBMCs, taken around atezolizumab (anti-PD-L1) treatment. CDR3 loop: CASTPSRTGGQIAGGNEQFF. The CDR3 DNA is TGTGCCAGCACACCCTCCCGGACAGGGGGCCAAATAGCGGGGGGCAATGAGCAGTTCTTC.